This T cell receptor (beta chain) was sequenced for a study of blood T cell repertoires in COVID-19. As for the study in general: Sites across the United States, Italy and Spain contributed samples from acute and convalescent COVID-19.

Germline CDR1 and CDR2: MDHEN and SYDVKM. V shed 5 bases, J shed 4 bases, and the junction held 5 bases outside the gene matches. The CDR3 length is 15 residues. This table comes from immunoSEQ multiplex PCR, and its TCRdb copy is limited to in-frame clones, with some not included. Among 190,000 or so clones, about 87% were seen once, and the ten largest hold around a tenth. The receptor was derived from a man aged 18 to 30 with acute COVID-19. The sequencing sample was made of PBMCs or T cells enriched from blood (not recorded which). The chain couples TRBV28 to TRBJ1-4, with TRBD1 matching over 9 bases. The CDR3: CASSVTGGNNEKLFF. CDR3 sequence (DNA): TGTGCCAGCAGTGTGACAGGGGGGAATAATGAAAAACTGTTTTTT.